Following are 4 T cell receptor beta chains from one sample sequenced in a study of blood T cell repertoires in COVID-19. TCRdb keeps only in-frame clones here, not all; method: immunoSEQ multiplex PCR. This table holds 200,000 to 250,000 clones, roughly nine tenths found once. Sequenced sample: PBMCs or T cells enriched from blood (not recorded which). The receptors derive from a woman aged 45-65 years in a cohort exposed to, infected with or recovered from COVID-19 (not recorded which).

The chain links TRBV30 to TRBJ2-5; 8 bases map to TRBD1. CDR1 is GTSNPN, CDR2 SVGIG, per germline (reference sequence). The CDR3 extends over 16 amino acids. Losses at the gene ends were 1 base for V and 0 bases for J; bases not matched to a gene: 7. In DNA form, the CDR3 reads TGTGCCTGGAGTGCTCCGGACAGGGCGTACCAAGAGACCCAGTACTTC. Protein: CAWSAPDRAYQETQYF. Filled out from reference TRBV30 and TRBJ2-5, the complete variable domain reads SQTIHQWPATLVQPVGSPLSLECTVEGTSNPNLYWYRQAAGRGLQLLFYSVGIGQISSEVPQNLSASRPQDRQFILSSKKLLLSDSGFYLCAWSAPDRAYQETQYFGPGTRLLVL.

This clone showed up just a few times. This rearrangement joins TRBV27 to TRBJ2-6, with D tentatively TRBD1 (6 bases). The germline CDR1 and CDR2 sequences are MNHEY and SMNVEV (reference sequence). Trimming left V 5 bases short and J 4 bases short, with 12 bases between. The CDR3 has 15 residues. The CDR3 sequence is CASSPDGTGANVLTF. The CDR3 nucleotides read TGTGCCAGCAGTCCGGACGGGACAGGGGCCAACGTCCTGACTTTC.

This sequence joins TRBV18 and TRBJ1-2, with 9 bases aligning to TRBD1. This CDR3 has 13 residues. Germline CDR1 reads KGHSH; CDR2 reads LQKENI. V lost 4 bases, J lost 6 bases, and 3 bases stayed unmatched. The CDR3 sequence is CASSLGQGNGYTF. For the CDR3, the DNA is TGTGCCAGCTCACTCGGACAGGGGAATGGCTACACCTTC.

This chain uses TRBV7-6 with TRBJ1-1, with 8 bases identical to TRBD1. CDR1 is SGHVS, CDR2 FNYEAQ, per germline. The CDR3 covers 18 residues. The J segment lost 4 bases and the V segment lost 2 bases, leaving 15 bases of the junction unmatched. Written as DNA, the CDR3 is TGTGCCAGCAGCTTACAAGCGTTGGGCGGACAGGGCGGCACTGAAGCTTTCTTT. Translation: CASSLQALGGQGGTEAFF.